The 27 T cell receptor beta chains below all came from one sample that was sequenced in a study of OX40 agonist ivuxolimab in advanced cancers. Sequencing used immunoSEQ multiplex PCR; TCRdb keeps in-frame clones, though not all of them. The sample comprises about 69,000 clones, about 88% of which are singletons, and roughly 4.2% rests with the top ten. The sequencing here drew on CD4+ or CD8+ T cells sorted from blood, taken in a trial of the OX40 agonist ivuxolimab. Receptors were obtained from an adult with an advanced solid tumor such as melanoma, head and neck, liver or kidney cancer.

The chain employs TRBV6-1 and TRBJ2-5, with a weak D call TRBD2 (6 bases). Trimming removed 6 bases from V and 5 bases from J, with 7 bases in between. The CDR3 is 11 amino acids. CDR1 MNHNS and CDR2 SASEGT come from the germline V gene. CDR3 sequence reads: CASRGGETQYF. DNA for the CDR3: TGTGCCAGCAGAGGAGGGGAGACCCAGTACTTC.

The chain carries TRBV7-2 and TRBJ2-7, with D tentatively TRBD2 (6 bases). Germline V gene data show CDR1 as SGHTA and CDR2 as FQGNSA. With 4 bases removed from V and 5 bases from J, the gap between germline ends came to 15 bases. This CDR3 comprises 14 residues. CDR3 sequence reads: CASSYRIGGDEQYF. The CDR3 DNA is TGTGCCAGCAGCTACCGTATCGGCGGGGACGAGCAGTACTTC. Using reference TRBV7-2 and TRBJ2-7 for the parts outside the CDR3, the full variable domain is GAGVSQSPSNKVTEKGKDVELRCDPISGHTALYWYRQSLGQGLEFLIYFQGNSAPDKSGLPSDRFSAERTGGSVSTLTIQRTQQEDSAVYLCASSYRIGGDEQYFGPGTRLTVT.

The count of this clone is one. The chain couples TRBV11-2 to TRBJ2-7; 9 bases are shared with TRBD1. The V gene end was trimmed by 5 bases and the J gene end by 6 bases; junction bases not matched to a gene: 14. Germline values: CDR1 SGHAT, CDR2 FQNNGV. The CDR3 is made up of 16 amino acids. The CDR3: CASSKPQGAQGSEQYF. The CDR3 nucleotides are TGTGCCAGCAGCAAGCCACAGGGGGCGCAAGGGTCCGAGCAGTACTTC. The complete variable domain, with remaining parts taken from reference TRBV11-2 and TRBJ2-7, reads EAGVAQSPRYKIIEKRQSVAFWCNPISGHATLYWYQQILGQGPKLLIQFQNNGVVDDSQLPKDRFSAERLKGVDSTLKIQPAKLEDSAVYLCASSKPQGAQGSEQYFGPGTRLTVT.

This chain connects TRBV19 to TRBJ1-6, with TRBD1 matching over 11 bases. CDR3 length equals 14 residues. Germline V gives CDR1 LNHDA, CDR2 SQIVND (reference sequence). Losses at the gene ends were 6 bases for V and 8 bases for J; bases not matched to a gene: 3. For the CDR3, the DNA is TGTGCCAGTAGCCGGACAGGGGGCGATTCACCCCTCCACTTT. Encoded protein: CASSRTGGDSPLHF. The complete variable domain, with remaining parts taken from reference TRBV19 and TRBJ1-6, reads DGGITQSPKYLFRKEGQNVTLSCEQNLNHDAMYWYRQDPGQGLRLIYYSQIVNDFQKGDIAEGYSVSREKKESFPLTVTSAQKNPTAFYLCASSRTGGDSPLHFGNGTRLTVT.

CDR3 DNA sequence: TGCGCCAGCAGCCAAGGAAGTGCTAGCGGGACTGGCGAGCAGTACTTC. As protein: CASSQGSASGTGEQYF. The chain combines TRBV4-1 with TRBJ2-7; 9 bases align to TRBD2. Germline CDR1 MGHRA, CDR2 YSYEKL. V lost 1 base to trimming and J lost 6 bases; unmatched junction nucleotides: 10. CDR3 size: 16 residues.

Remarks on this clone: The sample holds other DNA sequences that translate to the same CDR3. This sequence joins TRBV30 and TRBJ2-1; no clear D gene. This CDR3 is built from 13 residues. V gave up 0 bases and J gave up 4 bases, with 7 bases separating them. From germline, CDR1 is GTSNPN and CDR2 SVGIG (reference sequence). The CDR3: CAWSVNSYNEQFF. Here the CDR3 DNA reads TGTGCCTGGAGTGTGAACAGTTACAATGAGCAGTTCTTC.

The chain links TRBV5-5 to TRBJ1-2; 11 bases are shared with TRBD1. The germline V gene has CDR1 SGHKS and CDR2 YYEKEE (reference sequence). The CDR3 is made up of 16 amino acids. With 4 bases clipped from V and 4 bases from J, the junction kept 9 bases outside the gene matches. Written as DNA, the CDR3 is TGTGCCAGCAGCCCGGGACAGGGGGTTATTGGCTATGGCTACACCTTC. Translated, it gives CASSPGQGVIGYGYTF.

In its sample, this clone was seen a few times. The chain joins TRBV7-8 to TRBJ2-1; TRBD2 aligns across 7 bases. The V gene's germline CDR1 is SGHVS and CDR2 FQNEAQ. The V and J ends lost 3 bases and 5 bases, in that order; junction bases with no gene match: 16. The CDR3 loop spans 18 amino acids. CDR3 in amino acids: CASSFILGSGGRNNEQFF. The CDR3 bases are TGTGCCAGCAGCTTCATACTCGGGTCTGGCGGGAGAAACAATGAGCAGTTCTTC.

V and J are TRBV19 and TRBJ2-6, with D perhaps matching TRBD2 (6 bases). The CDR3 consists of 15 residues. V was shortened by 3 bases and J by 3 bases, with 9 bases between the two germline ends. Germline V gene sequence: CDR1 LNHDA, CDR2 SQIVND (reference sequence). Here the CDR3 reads CASSIGGFGANVLTF. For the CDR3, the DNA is TGTGCCAGTAGTATTGGAGGGTTTGGGGCCAACGTCCTGACTTTC.

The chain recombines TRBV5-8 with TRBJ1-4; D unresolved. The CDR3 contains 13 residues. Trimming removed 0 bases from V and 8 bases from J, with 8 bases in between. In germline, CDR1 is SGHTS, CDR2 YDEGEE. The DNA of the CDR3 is TGTGCCAGCAGCTTGGTGGGGAACGAAAAACTGTTTTTT. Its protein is CASSLVGNEKLFF.

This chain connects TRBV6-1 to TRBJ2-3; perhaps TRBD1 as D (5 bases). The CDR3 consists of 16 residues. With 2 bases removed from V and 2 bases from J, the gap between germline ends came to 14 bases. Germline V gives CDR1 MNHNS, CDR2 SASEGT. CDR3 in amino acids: CASSEFPAGLTDTQYF. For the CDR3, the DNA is TGTGCCAGCAGTGAATTCCCGGCAGGGCTCACAGATACGCAGTATTTT.

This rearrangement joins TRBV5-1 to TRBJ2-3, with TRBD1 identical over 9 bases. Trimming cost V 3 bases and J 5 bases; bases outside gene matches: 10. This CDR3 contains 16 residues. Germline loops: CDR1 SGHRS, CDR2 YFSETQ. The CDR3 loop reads CASSSGQGGKEDTQYF. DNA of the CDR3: TGCGCCAGCAGCTCGGGACAGGGCGGTAAGGAAGATACGCAGTATTTT.

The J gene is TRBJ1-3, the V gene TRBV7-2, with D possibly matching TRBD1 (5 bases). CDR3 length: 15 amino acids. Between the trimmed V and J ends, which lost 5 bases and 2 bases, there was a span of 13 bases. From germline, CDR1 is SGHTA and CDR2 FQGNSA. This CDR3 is CASSPTGGAGNTIYF. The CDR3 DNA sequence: TGTGCCAGCAGCCCCACAGGAGGGGCTGGAAACACCATATATTTT.

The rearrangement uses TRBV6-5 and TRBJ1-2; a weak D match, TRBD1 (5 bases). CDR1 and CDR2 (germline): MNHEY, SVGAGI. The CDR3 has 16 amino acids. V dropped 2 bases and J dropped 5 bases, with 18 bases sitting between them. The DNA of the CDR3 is TGTGCCAGCAGTTACGCCGGGGCCGAGGGCCCATATGGCTACACCTTC. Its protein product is CASSYAGAEGPYGYTF.

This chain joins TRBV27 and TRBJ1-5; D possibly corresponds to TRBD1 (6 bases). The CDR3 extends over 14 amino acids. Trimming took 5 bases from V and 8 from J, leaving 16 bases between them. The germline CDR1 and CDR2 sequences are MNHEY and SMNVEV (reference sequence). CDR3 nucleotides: TGTGCCAGCAGTAAAACCGGGACAAATGAGCCCCAGCATTTT. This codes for CASSKTGTNEPQHF.

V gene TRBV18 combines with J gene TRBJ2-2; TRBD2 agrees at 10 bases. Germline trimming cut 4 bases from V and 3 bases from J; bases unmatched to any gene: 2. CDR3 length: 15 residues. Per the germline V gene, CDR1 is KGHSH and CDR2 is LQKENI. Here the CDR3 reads CASSLAGGDTGELFF. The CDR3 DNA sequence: TGTGCCAGCTCACTAGCGGGAGGCGACACCGGGGAGCTGTTTTTT.

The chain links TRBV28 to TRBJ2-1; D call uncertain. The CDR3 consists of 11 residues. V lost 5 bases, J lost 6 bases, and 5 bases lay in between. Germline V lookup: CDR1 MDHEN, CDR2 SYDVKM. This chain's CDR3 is CASSPRNEQFF. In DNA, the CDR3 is TGTGCCAGCAGTCCCCGCAATGAGCAGTTCTTC.

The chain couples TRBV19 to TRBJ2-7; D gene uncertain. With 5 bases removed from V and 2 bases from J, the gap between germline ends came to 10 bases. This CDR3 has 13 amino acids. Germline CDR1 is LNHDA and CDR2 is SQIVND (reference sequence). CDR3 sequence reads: CASSLSTAYEQYF. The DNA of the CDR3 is TGTGCCAGTAGTCTATCCACAGCCTACGAGCAGTACTTC.

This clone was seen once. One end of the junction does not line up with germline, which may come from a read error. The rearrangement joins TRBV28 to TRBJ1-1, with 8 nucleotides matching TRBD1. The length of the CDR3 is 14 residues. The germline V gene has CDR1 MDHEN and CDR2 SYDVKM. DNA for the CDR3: TGTGCCAGCAGTCCAGGGGGCACGAACACTGAAACTTTCTTT. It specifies CASSPGGTNTETFF. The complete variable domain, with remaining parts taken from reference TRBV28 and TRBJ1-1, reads DVKVTQSSRYLVKRTGEKVFLECVQDMDHENMFWYRQDPGLGLRLIYFSYDVKMKEKGDIPEGYSVSREKKERFSLILESASTNQTSMYLCASSPGGTNTETFFGQGTRLTVV.

The CDR3 bases are TGTGCCAGCAGAGTACCGAGCTCCTACGAGCAGTACTTC. Protein sequence: CASRVPSSYEQYF. The V gene is TRBV6-5, the J gene TRBJ2-7, with unresolved D. The ends were cut back, 6 bases at V and 0 bases at J, with 9 bases in the middle. CDR3 length: 13 amino acids. The germline V gene has CDR1 MNHEY and CDR2 SVGAGI.

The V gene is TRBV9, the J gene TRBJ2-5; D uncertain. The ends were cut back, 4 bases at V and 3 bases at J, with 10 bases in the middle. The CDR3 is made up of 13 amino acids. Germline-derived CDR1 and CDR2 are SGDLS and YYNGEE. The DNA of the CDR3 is TGTGCCAGCAGCCGCCGCTCTGAAGAGACCCAGTACTTC. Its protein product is CASSRRSEETQYF.

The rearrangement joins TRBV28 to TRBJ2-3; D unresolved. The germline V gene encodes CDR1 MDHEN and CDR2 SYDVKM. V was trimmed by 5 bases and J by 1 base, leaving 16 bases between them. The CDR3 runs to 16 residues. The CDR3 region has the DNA TGTGCCAGCAGTCCACAGTCCTCCGCGGGCACAGATACGCAGTATTTT. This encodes CASSPQSSAGTDTQYF.

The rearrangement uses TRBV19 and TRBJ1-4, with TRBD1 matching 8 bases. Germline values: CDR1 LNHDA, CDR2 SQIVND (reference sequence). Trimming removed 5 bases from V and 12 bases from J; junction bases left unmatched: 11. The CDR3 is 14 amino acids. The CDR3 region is CASSPDRGGGQLFF. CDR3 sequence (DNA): TGTGCCAGTAGTCCCGACAGGGGAGGCGGACAACTGTTTTTT. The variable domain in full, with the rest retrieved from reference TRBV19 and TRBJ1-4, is DGGITQSPKYLFRKEGQNVTLSCEQNLNHDAMYWYRQDPGQGLRLIYYSQIVNDFQKGDIAEGYSVSREKKESFPLTVTSAQKNPTAFYLCASSPDRGGGQLFFGSGTQLSVL.

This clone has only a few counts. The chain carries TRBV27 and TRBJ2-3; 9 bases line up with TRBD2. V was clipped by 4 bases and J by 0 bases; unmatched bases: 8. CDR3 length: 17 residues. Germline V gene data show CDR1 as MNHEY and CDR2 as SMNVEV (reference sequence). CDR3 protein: CASSSTRLADSTDTQYF. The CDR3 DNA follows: TGTGCCAGCAGTTCCACCCGACTAGCGGATAGCACAGATACGCAGTATTTT.

The CDR3 here is CASRAPLDRGVYGYTF. CDR3 coding DNA: TGTGCCAGCAGGGCTCCATTGGACAGGGGTGTGTATGGCTACACCTTC. J is TRBJ1-2 and V is TRBV27, with TRBD1 identical over 9 bases. After removal of 6 bases from V and 5 bases from J, the junction contained 13 bases not matched to a gene. CDR3 length: 16 amino acids. Looked up from germline, CDR1 is MNHEY and CDR2 is SMNVEV (reference sequence).

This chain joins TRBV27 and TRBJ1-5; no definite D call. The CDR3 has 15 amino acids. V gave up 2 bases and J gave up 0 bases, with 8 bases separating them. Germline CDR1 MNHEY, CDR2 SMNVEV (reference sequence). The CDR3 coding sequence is TGTGCCAGCAGTTTAGAGGGTTATAGCAATCAGCCCCAGCATTTT. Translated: CASSLEGYSNQPQHF.

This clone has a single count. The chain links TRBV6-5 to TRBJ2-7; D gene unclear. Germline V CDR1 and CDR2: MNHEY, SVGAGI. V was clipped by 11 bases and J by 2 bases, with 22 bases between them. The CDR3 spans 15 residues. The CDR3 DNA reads TGTGCCCCCCTTCGCCGTGGGCGGTCAACCTACGAGCAGTACTTC. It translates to CAPLRRGRSTYEQYF.